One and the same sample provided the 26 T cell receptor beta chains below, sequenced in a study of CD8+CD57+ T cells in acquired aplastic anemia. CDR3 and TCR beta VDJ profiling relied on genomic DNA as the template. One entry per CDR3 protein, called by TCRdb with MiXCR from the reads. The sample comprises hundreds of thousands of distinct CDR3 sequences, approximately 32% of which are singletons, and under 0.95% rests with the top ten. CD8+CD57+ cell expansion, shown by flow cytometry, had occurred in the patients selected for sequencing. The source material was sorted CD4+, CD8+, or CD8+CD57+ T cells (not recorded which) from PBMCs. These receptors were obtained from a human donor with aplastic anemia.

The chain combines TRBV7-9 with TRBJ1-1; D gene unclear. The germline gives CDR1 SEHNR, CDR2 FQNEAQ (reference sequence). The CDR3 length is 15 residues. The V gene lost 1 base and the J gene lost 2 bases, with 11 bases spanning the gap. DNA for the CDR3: TGTGCCAGCAGCTTAGATACGGGAAAAAACACTGAAGCTTTCTTT. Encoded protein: CASSLDTGKNTEAFF.

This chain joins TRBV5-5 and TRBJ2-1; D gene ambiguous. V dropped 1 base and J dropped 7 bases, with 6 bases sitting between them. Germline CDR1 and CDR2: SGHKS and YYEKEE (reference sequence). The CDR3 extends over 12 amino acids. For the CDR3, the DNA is TGTGCCAGCAGCTTGTCGTGGAATGAGCAGTTCTTC. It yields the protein CASSLSWNEQFF.

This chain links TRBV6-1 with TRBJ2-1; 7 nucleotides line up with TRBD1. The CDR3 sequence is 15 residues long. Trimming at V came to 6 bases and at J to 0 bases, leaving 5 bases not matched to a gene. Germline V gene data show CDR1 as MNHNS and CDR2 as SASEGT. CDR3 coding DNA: TGTGCCAGCAGACAGACAGGGCGCTCCTACAATGAGCAGTTCTTC. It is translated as CASRQTGRSYNEQFF.

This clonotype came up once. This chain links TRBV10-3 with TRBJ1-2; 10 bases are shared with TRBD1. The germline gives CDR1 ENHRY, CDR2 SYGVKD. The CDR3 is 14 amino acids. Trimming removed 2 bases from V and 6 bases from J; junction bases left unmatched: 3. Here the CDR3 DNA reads TGTGCCATCAGTGAGGAAGGACAGGGGGATGGCTACACCTTC. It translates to CAISEEGQGDGYTF.

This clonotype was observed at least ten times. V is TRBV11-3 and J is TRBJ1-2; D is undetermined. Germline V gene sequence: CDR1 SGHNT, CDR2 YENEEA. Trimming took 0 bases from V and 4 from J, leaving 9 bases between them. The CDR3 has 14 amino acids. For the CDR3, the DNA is TGTGCCAGCAGCTTAGATCTGGGAGGCTATGGCTACACCTTC. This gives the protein CASSLDLGGYGYTF. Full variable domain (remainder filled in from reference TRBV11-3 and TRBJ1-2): EAGVVQSPRYKIIEKKQPVAFWCNPISGHNTLYWYLQNLGQGPELLIRYENEEAVDDSQLPKDRFSAERLKGVDSTLKIQPAELGDSAVYLCASSLDLGGYGYTFGSGTRLTVV.

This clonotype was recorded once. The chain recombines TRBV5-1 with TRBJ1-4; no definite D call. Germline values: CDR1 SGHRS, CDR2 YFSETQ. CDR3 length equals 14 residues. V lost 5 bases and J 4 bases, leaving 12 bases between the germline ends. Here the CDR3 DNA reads TGCGCCAGCAGTCGCTTGGACGGTAATGAAAAACTGTTTTTT. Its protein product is CASSRLDGNEKLFF. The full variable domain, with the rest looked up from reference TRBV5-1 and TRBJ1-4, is KAGVTQTPRYLIKTRGQQVTLSCSPISGHRSVSWYQQTPGQGLQFLFEYFSETQRNKGNFPGRFSGRQFSNSRSEMNVSTLELGDSALYLCASSRLDGNEKLFFGSGTQLSVL.

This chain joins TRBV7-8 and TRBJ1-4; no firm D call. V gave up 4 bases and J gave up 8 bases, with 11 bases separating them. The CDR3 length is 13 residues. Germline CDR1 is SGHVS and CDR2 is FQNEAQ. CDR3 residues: CASSSRFGEKLFF. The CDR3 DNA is TGTGCCAGCAGCTCTAGGTTTGGGGAAAAACTGTTTTTT.

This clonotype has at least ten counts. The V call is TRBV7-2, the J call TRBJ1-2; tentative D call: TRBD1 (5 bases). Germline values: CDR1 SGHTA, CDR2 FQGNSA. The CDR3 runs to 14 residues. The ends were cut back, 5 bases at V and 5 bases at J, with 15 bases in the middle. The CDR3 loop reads CASSLGLRRYGYTF. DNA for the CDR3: TGTGCCAGCAGCCTGGGACTGAGGCGGTATGGCTACACCTTC.

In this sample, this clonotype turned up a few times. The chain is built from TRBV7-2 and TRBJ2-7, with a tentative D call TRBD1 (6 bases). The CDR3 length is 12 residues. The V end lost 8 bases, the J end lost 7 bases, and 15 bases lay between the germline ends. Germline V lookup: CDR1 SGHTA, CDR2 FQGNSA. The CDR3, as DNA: TGTGCCAGCTCAAAACAGGGCCAGGAGCAGTACTTC. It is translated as CASSKQGQEQYF.

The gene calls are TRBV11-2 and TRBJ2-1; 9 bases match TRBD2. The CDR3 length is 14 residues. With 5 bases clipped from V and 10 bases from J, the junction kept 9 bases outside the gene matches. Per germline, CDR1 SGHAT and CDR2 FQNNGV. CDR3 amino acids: CASSGSGGPGEQFF. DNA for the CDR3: TGTGCCAGCAGCGGTAGCGGGGGTCCGGGGGAGCAGTTCTTC.

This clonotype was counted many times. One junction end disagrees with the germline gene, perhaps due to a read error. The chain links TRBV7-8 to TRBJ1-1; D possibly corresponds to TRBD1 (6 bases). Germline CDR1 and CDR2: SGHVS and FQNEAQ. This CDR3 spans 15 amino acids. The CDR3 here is CASSLQGERNNEAFF. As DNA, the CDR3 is TGTGCCAGCAGCCTACAGGGAGAGAGAAACAATGAAGCTTTCTTT.

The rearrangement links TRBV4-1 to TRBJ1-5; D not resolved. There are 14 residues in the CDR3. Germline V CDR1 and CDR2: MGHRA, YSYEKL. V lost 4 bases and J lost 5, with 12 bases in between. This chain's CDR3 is CASSPDLRDQPQHF. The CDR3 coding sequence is TGCGCCAGCAGCCCGGACCTACGCGATCAGCCCCAGCATTTT.

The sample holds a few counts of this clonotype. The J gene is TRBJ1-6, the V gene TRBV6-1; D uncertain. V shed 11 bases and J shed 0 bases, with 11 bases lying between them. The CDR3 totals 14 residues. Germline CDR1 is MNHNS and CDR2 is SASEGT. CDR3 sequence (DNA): TGTGCCCTCCGTCCGAGCTCCTATAATTCACCCCTCCACTTT. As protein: CALRPSSYNSPLHF.

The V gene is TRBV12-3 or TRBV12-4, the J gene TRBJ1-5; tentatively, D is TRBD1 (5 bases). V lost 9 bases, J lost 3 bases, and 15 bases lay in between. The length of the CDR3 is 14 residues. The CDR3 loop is CASRIGGTNQPQHF. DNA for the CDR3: TGTGCCAGTCGGATTGGGGGTACCAATCAGCCCCAGCATTTT.

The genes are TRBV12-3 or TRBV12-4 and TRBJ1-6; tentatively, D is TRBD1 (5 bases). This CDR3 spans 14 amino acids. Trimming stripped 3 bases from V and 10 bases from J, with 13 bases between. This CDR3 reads CASSFAGLTSPLHF. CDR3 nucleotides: TGTGCCAGCAGTTTTGCGGGGCTAACCTCACCCCTCCACTTT.

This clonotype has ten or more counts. CDR3 sequence (DNA): TGTGCCAGTAGTATGAACAGGGCTACGAACACTGAAGCTTTCTTT. Amino acids: CASSMNRATNTEAFF. The rearrangement links TRBV19 to TRBJ1-1, with D possibly being TRBD1 (6 bases). There are 15 residues in the CDR3. The germline V gene encodes CDR1 LNHDA and CDR2 SQIVND (reference sequence). V lost 3 bases to trimming and J lost 1 base, with 12 bases between them.

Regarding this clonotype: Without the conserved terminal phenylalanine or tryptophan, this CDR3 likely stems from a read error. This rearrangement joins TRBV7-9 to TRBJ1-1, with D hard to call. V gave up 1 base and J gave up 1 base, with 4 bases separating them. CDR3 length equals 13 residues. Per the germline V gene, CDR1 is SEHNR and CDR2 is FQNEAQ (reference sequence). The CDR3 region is CASSLGQNTEAFL. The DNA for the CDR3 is TGTGCCAGCAGCTTAGGTCAGAACACTGAAGCTTTCCTT.

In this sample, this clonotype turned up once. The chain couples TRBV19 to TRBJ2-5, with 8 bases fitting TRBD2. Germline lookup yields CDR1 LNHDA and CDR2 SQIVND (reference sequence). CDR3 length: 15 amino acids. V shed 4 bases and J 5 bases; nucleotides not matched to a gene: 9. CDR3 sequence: CASSSTGGPGETQYF. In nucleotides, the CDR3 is TGTGCCAGTAGTAGCACGGGGGGGCCAGGGGAGACCCAGTACTTC.

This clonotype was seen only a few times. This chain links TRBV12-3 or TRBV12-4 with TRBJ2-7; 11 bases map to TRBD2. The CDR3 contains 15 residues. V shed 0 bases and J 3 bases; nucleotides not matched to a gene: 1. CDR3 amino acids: CASSLAGTSGYEQYF. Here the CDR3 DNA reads TGTGCCAGCAGTTTAGCCGGGACTAGCGGCTACGAGCAGTACTTC.

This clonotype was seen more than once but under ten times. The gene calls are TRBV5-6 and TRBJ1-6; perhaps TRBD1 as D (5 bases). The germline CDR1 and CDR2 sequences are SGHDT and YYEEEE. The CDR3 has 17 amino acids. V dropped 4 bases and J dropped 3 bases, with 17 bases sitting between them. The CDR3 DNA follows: TGTGCCAGCAGCCCTAAACGGGGGGGAGACTATAATTCACCCCTCCACTTT. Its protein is CASSPKRGGDYNSPLHF.

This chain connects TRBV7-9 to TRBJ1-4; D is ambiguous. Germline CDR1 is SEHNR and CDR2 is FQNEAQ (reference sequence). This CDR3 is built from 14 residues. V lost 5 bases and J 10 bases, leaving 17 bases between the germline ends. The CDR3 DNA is TGTGCCAGCAGCGTAAGTATTGCGCGAAGAAAACTGTTTTTT. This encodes CASSVSIARRKLFF.

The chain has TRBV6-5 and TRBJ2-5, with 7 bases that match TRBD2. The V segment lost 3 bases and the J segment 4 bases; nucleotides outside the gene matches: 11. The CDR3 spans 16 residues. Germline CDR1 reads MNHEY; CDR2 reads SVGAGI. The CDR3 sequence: CASSYVVPSGGETQYF. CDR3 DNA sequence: TGTGCCAGCAGTTATGTCGTGCCTAGCGGTGGAGAGACCCAGTACTTC.

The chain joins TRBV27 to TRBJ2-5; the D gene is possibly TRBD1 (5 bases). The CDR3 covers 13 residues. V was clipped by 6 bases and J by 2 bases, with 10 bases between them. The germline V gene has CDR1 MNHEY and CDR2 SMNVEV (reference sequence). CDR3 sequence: CASSQGRQETQYF. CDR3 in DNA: TGTGCCAGCAGCCAGGGAAGGCAAGAGACCCAGTACTTC.

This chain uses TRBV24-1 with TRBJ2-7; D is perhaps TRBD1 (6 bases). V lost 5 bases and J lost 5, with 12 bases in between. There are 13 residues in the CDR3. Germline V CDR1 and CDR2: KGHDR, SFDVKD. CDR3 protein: CATSGPTGNEQYF. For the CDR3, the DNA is TGTGCCACCAGTGGGCCGACAGGCAACGAGCAGTACTTC.

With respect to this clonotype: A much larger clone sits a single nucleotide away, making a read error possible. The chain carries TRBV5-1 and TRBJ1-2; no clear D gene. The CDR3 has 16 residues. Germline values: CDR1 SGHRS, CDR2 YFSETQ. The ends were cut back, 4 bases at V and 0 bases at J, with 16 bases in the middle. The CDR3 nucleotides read TGCGCCAGCAGCCTGGGAGGACGCATGCCTAACTATGGCTACACCTTC. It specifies CASSLGGRMPNYGYTF.

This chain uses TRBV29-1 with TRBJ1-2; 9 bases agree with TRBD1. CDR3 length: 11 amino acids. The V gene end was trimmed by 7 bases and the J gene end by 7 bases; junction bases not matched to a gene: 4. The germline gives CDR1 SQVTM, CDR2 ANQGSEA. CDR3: CSGGTGLGYTF. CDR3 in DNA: TGCAGCGGCGGGACAGGGCTTGGCTACACCTTC.